This T cell receptor beta chain was sequenced during a study of cytomegalovirus exposure and HLA in healthy donors. In germline, CDR1 is DFQATT, CDR2 SNEGSKA (reference sequence). The CDR3 loop spans 11 amino acids. On this clone: Antigen unknown.

Study-wide results and limits: Immune exposure information available was restricted to CMV serostatus.

PCR involved 60 Vbeta and 13 Jbeta primers. The data were produced by immunoSEQ multiplex PCR, yet TCRdb's version contains in-frame clones alone and is incomplete. This table has roughly 190,000 clones, approximately 78% appearing once. The clonotype originates from a woman aged 18-29 years in good health and CMV-seronegative. Input material: PBMCs. The genes are TRBV20-1 and TRBJ2-7; weak D call: TRBD2 (5 bases). The CDR3 spells CSSASWEEQYF. CDR3 nucleotide sequence: TGCAGCAGTGCATCCTGGGAGGAGCAGTACTTC.